This T cell receptor (beta chain) was found in a study of early T cells in non-severe SARS-CoV-2 infection. Regarding the study as a whole: Anti-spike CD8 specificities were favored by VDJdb matching, whose results missed private and CD4 specificities.

Turning to this clonotype: The antigen is not known.

The V gene's germline CDR1 is KGHDR and CDR2 SFDVKD. V dropped 4 bases and J dropped 6 bases, with 6 bases sitting between them. The CDR3 is made up of 12 amino acids. TCRdb recomputed calls from the 5' RACE reads with MiXCR, one row per CDR3 protein. The sample lists about 63,000 distinct CDR3 sequences, 13% occurring once. V usage is TRBV24-1 and J usage is TRBJ1-5; D remains unclear. Source material: whole blood. This clonotype was sampled from an adult who was a healthcare worker with PCR-confirmed SARS-CoV-2 infection or an uninfected control (not recorded which). In DNA form, the CDR3 reads TGTGCCACCAGTGACGGAGTTCAGCCCCAGCATTTT. As protein: CATSDGVQPQHF.